These T cell receptor beta chains were read from a single sample in a study of CXCR3-negative and CXCR3-positive naive CD8 T cells. TCRdb reprocessed the 5' RACE reads and stores each CDR3 protein as one record, lacking DNA. The sample has about 43,000 distinct CDR3 sequences. What was sequenced was memory CD8+ T cells from blood. These receptor sequences come from a human donor in good health. Some clones in this sample may be carry-over from other donors' samples. Each CDR3 is given with its conserved first and last residue. Each record gives: V gene, J gene, CDR3 protein.

v_call: TRBV29-1; j_call: TRBJ1-2; cdr3_aa: CSAQGIYGYTF
v_call: TRBV27; j_call: TRBJ2-1; cdr3_aa: CASSLFAGAGPAEQFF
v_call: TRBV25-1; j_call: TRBJ1-2; cdr3_aa: CASSSRTGGADGYTF
v_call: TRBV7-6; j_call: TRBJ2-5; cdr3_aa: CASSLIRQQETQYF
v_call: TRBV7-3; j_call: TRBJ2-3; cdr3_aa: CASSNEADTQYF
v_call: TRBV19; j_call: TRBJ2-1; cdr3_aa: CASSIEGNEQFF
v_call: TRBV7-9; j_call: TRBJ1-2; cdr3_aa: CASSLSTNYGYTF
v_call: TRBV7-8; j_call: TRBJ2-1; cdr3_aa: CASSPLGRSSYNEQFF
v_call: TRBV14; j_call: TRBJ1-1; cdr3_aa: CASSQPQGKNTEAFF
v_call: TRBV20-1; j_call: TRBJ2-7; cdr3_aa: CSATGTGDPYEQYF
v_call: TRBV20-1; j_call: TRBJ2-5; cdr3_aa: CSARASETSQETQYF
v_call: TRBV7-9; j_call: TRBJ2-1; cdr3_aa: CASSLADNNPSYNEQFF
v_call: TRBV7-6; j_call: TRBJ2-1; cdr3_aa: CASSLGGLAANEQFF
v_call: TRBV6-2/TRBV6-3; j_call: TRBJ1-5; cdr3_aa: CASSYTETGTNQPQHF